Presented here are 4 T cell receptor beta chains from one specimen sequenced in a study of blood T cell repertoires in COVID-19. This table comes from immunoSEQ multiplex PCR, and its TCRdb copy is limited to in-frame clones, with some not included. This sample has 250,000 or so clones, with more than 75% found just once. The sample comprised peripheral blood. The receptors come from a woman aged 55-69 years with COVID-19, enrolled during active disease.

This clone was observed a single time. This sequence joins TRBV28 and TRBJ2-1; TRBD2 aligns across 9 bases. Germline values: CDR1 MDHEN, CDR2 SYDVKM. The CDR3 is 16 amino acids. J lost 5 bases, V lost 1 base, and 6 bases had no gene match. CDR3 region: CASSLLLAGTHNEQFF. DNA for the CDR3: TGTGCCAGCAGTTTATTGCTAGCGGGAACTCACAATGAGCAGTTCTTC.

This chain joins TRBV10-1 and TRBJ1-1; TRBD1 is a possible D gene (5 bases). This CDR3 region has 13 residues. CDR1 WNHNN and CDR2 SYGVQD come from the germline V gene (reference sequence). The germline V and J ends were trimmed by 0 bases and 9 bases, with 11 bases remaining between them. The CDR3 loop reads CASSESRQGQAFF. In DNA form, the CDR3 reads TGCGCCAGCAGTGAGTCGCGGCAGGGCCAAGCTTTCTTT.

In DNA form, the CDR3 reads TGCGCCAGCAGCTTTACAGGGAACGAGCAGTACTTC. Translation: CASSFTGNEQYF. The chain employs TRBV5-1 and TRBJ2-7, with D possibly being TRBD1 (6 bases). This CDR3 has 12 amino acids. Germline-derived CDR1 and CDR2 are SGHRS and YFSETQ. The V end lost 2 bases, the J end lost 5 bases, and 8 bases lay between the germline ends.

The V and J genes are TRBV12-3 or TRBV12-4 and TRBJ2-5; D unresolved. The CDR3 totals 12 residues. The V gene lost 6 bases and the J gene lost 5 bases, with 10 bases spanning the gap. For the CDR3, the DNA is TGTGCCAGCAGGCCAGCGTGGGAGACCCAGTACTTC. Translated: CASRPAWETQYF.